This T cell receptor (beta chain) came from a study of blood T cell repertoires in COVID-19. Trimming took 0 bases from V and 3 from J, leaving 13 bases between them. The CDR3 spans 16 residues. Per the germline V gene, CDR1 is MGHRA and CDR2 is YSYEKL. This study enrolled people aged about 18 to 90 from about two dozen US geographic areas. This table comes from immunoSEQ multiplex PCR, and its TCRdb copy is limited to in-frame clones, with some not included. The repertoire holds over 350,000 clones, with 80% to 90% as singletons. The sequenced sample was PBMCs or T cells enriched from blood (not recorded which). The TCR originated in a woman aged 45-65 years who had recovered from COVID-19. The genes are TRBV4-1 and TRBJ2-3; D not certain. CDR3 coding DNA: TGCGCCAGCAGCCAAGATAAGACCCTCAGGACAGATACGCAGTATTTT. Protein product: CASSQDKTLRTDTQYF.